This is a list of T cell receptor beta chains from one sample in a study of T cell changes during pregnancy in multiple sclerosis. Assay: immunoSEQ multiplex PCR; the TCRdb copy retains only in-frame clones and omits some. Here the sample spans under 45,000 clones, under 95% being singletons. This specimen was peripheral blood, taken in the second trimester of pregnancy. The receptors shown here come from a female donor in good health, enrolled as a control in a pregnancy study. Each CDR3 is given with its conserved first and last residue. Fields, in order: V gene, J gene, clone size, D gene, CDR3 protein, CDR3 DNA. The D gene is left open where the match is weak. Size tells how often a clone was seen (once, few, many) or the class of an expanded clone, and some rows leave it out.

TRBV2	TRBJ1-3	-	TRBD1	CASRPEQGAGNTIYF	TGTGCCAGCAGACCTGAGCAGGGGGCTGGAAACACCATATATTTT
TRBV30	TRBJ1-1	-	TRBD1	CAWSGDRGFTEAFF	TGTGCCTGGAGTGGGGACAGGGGGTTCACTGAAGCTTTCTTT
TRBV5-4	TRBJ2-7	-	TRBD1	CASSLAWDRSDEQYF	TGTGCCAGCAGCTTGGCCTGGGACAGATCGGACGAGCAGTACTTC
TRBV7-9	TRBJ2-2	-	TRBD2	CASSTGLAAGELFF	TGTGCCAGCAGCACAGGACTAGCGGCCGGGGAGCTGTTTTTT
TRBV19	TRBJ1-1	-	TRBD1	CASSDRVNTEAFF	TGTGCCAGTTCGGACAGGGTTAACACTGAAGCTTTCTTT
TRBV18	TRBJ1-1	-	-	CASSPRGRGMANTEAFF	TGTGCCAGCTCACCACGTGGCAGGGGTATGGCGAACACTGAAGCTTTCTTT
TRBV2	TRBJ2-7	-	-	CASSDYYGSYEQYF	TGTGCCAGCAGTGATTACTACGGTTCCTACGAGCAGTACTTC
TRBV21-1	TRBJ1-5	-	-	CASSKASSQGCPVGPQHF	TGTGCCAGCAGCAAAGCTTCGAGTCAGGGATGTCCGGTTGGGCCCCAGCATTTT
TRBV5-1	TRBJ2-2	-	-	CASSLAHSRGTGELFF	TGCGCCAGCAGCTTGGCCCACAGCCGGGGCACCGGGGAGCTGTTTTTT
TRBV15	TRBJ2-7	-	TRBD2	CATTSSGKLYEQYF	TGTGCCACAACCTCTAGCGGTAAGCTCTACGAGCAGTACTTC
TRBV5-8	TRBJ2-1	-	TRBD2	CASSGWTSGGLYNEQFF	TGTGCCAGCAGCGGATGGACTAGCGGGGGCTTATACAATGAGCAGTTCTTC
TRBV2	TRBJ2-7	-	TRBD1	CASSEAGQGDSYEQYF	TGTGCCAGCAGCGAGGCAGGACAGGGTGATTCCTACGAGCAGTACTTC
TRBV5-6	TRBJ1-1	-	TRBD1	CASTGTANTEAFF	TGTGCCAGCACCGGGACAGCCAACACTGAAGCTTTCTTT
TRBV11-3	TRBJ2-1	-	-	CASSLRRGSEQFF	TGTGCCAGCAGCTTGAGGCGCGGGTCTGAGCAGTTCTTC
TRBV27	TRBJ1-6	-	TRBD1	CASKTRGDSYSPLHF	TGTGCCAGCAAAACGAGGGGGGACAGCTATTCACCCCTCCACTTT
TRBV6-1	TRBJ1-6	-	-	CASTGDSPLHF	TGTGCCAGCACGGGGGATTCACCCCTCCACTTT
TRBV5-6	TRBJ1-2	-	TRBD1	CASSSDRGRFNYGYTF	TGTGCCAGCAGCTCTGACAGGGGGCGTTTTAACTATGGCTACACCTTC
TRBV9	TRBJ2-3	-	TRBD2	CASSASELAASTDTQYF	TGTGCCAGCAGCGCCTCAGAACTAGCGGCTAGCACAGATACGCAGTATTTT
TRBV7-2	TRBJ1-5	-	-	CASSLVGGAGNQPQHF	TGTGCCAGCAGCTTAGTGGGGGGGGCGGGAAATCAGCCCCAGCATTTT
TRBV5-4	TRBJ2-1	-	TRBD1	CASSLTTGASPYNEQFF	TGTGCCAGCAGCTTGACAACAGGGGCCTCCCCTTACAATGAGCAGTTCTTC
TRBV27	TRBJ2-2	-	-	CASKRASDTGELFF	TGTGCCAGCAAAAGGGCTAGCGACACCGGGGAGCTGTTTTTT
TRBV19	TRBJ2-4	-	-	CATKDGGSAGKNIQYF	TGTGCCACCAAAGATGGAGGCTCAGCCGGCAAAAACATTCAGTACTTC
TRBV5-1	TRBJ1-3	-	TRBD1	CASRNTGASSGNTIYF	TGCGCCAGCAGAAATACAGGGGCCAGCTCTGGAAACACCATATATTTT
TRBV15	TRBJ1-1	-	-	CATSRDRGGEAFF	TGTGCCACCAGCAGAGATAGGGGGGGTGAAGCTTTCTTT
TRBV4-3	TRBJ1-1	-	TRBD1	CASSQAQGALRLNTEAFF	TGCGCCAGCAGCCAAGCTCAGGGGGCCCTAAGACTGAACACTGAAGCTTTCTTT
TRBV6-1	TRBJ2-3	once	TRBD2	CASSELAGGPDTQYF	TGTGCCAGCAGTGAACTAGCGGGAGGGCCGGATACGCAGTATTTT
TRBV13	TRBJ2-1	-	-	CASSSYSGRDSRLGEQFF	TGTGCCAGCAGCTCTTACTCCGGCCGGGACTCTCGACTCGGGGAGCAGTTCTTC
TRBV19	TRBJ2-5	-	TRBD1	CASSDRGQETQYF	TGTGCCAGTAGTGACAGGGGTCAAGAGACCCAGTACTTC
TRBV11-2	TRBJ2-7	few	TRBD1	CASSQTGTDAYF	TGTGCCAGCAGCCAGACCGGGACAGATGCGTACTTC
TRBV28	TRBJ2-3	-	-	CASTENSGHGTDTQYF	TGTGCCAGCACGGAGAATTCAGGGCATGGCACAGATACGCAGTATTTT
TRBV30	TRBJ2-7	-	TRBD2	CAWSVLAAYEQYF	TGTGCCTGGAGTGTACTAGCGGCCTACGAGCAGTACTTC
TRBV6-4	TRBJ2-3	-	-	CASSDSRDTDTQYF	TGTGCCAGCAGTGACTCCCGGGACACAGATACGCAGTATTTT
TRBV7-2	TRBJ2-4	once	TRBD2	CASSLGRGNIQYF	TGTGCCAGCAGCTTAGGGCGGGGGAACATTCAGTACTTC
TRBV10-2	TRBJ2-7	-	-	CASSVGAGNNEQYF	TGCGCCAGCAGTGTGGGCGCAGGGAACAACGAGCAGTACTTC
TRBV5-4	TRBJ2-7	-	-	CASSLTSQGLRYF	TGTGCCAGCAGCTTGACGTCTCAGGGGCTCCGGTACTTC
TRBV9	TRBJ2-5	-	-	CASSGLGVSETQYF	TGTGCCAGCAGCGGCCTGGGAGTCTCGGAGACCCAGTACTTC
TRBV6-1	TRBJ1-1	-	-	CASSLDSNTEAFF	TGTGCCAGCAGCCTCGACTCGAACACTGAAGCTTTCTTT
TRBV4-3	TRBJ2-3	-	TRBD2	CASSQLAGGGTDTQYF	TGCGCCAGCAGCCAGTTAGCGGGGGGGGGCACAGATACGCAGTATTTT
TRBV6-4	TRBJ2-2	few	TRBD1	CASSDTGQGSGELFF	TGTGCCAGCAGTGACACGGGACAGGGGTCCGGGGAGCTGTTTTTT
TRBV7-8	TRBJ2-7	-	TRBD2	CASSWQTSGPSYEQYF	TGTGCCAGCAGCTGGCAGACTAGCGGGCCGTCCTACGAGCAGTACTTC
TRBV15	TRBJ2-3	once	TRBD1	CATQIRDRHTDTQYF	TGTGCCACTCAAATCCGGGACAGGCACACAGATACGCAGTATTTT
TRBV11-2	TRBJ1-4	-	-	CASSFDIATNEKLFF	TGTGCCAGCAGCTTTGACATTGCAACTAATGAAAAACTGTTTTTT
TRBV29-1	TRBJ2-1	-	TRBD2	CSVEGPLAGGLSSYNEQFF	TGCAGCGTTGAGGGGCCCCTAGCGGGGGGCCTTAGCTCCTACAATGAGCAGTTCTTC
TRBV5-6	TRBJ2-7	-	-	CASSSPPGEQYF	TGTGCCAGCAGCTCCCCTCCGGGCGAGCAGTACTTC
TRBV5-6	TRBJ1-2	once	TRBD1	CASSAGTGSYGYTF	TGTGCCAGCAGCGCCGGGACAGGGTCCTATGGCTACACCTTC
TRBV27	TRBJ2-2	-	-	CASRQIKGPGELFF	TGTGCCAGCAGACAGATCAAGGGGCCCGGGGAGCTGTTTTTT
TRBV7-9	TRBJ1-2	-	-	CASSYGLIYGYTF	TGTGCCAGCAGCTATGGACTGATATATGGCTACACCTTC
TRBV14	TRBJ1-4	-	TRBD1	CASSQEIGTGGKKLFF	TGTGCCAGCAGCCAGGAGATCGGGACAGGGGGCAAAAAACTGTTTTTT
TRBV28	TRBJ1-2	-	TRBD1	CASSLQGVIYGYTF	TGTGCCAGCAGTTTACAGGGGGTTATCTATGGCTACACCTTC
TRBV7-2	TRBJ1-2	-	TRBD1	CASSYGTVYGYTF	TGTGCCAGCAGCTACGGGACAGTCTATGGCTACACCTTC
TRBV27	TRBJ2-1	-	TRBD2	CASSLTAGDSYNEQFF	TGTGCCAGCAGTTTGACCGCGGGAGATTCCTACAATGAGCAGTTCTTC
TRBV5-1	TRBJ1-5	-	-	CASSPSSPNQPQHF	TGCGCCAGCAGCCCATCTAGTCCCAATCAGCCCCAGCATTTT
TRBV7-3	TRBJ1-6	-	-	CASSSMSNSPLHF	TGTGCCAGCAGCTCTATGTCGAATTCACCCCTCCACTTT
TRBV11-2	TRBJ2-7	-	TRBD1	CASSLDRERYEQYF	TGTGCCAGCAGCCTCGACAGGGAAAGGTACGAGCAGTACTTC